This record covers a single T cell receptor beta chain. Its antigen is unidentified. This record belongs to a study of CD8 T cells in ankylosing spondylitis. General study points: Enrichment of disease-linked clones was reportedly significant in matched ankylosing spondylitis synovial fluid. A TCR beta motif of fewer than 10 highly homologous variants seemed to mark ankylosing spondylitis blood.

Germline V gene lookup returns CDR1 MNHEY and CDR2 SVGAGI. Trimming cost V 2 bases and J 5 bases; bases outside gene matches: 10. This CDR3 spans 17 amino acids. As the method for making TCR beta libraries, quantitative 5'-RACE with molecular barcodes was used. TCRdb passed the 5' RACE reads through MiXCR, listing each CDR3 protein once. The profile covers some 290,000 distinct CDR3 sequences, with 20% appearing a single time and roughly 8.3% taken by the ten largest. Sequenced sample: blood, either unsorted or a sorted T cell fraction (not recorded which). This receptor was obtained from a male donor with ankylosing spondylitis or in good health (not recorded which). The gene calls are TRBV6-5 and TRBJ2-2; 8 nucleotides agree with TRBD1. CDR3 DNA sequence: TGTGCCAGCAGTTACAGGACAGGGATTGTCTTAACCGGGGAGCTGTTTTTT. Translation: CASSYRTGIVLTGELFF.